This T cell receptor (beta chain) came from a study of shared clonotypes between healthy human individuals. V shed 4 bases and J shed 2 bases, with 15 bases lying between them. Germline CDR1 KGHSH, CDR2 LQKENI. The CDR3 sequence is 16 residues long. This was a deep-level run. Only in-frame clones appear in the TCRdb table, and some are missing; sequencing was by immunoSEQ multiplex PCR. Of hundreds of thousands of clones listed, around 67% were seen once; the top ten hold roughly 1.7%. The clonotype was recovered from a woman in her 30s in good health. This chain joins TRBV18 and TRBJ1-5; tentative D call: TRBD1 (6 bases). What was sequenced was memory CD4+ T cells sorted from blood. Subset described: CD45RA-negative fraction. Here the CDR3 reads CASSLRGVRGNQPQHF. In DNA form, the CDR3 reads TGTGCCAGCTCACTGAGGGGGGTTCGCGGCAATCAGCCCCAGCATTTT.